There are many counts of the clone carrying this T cell receptor beta chain. Its specificity is not known. The source of the sample is a study of T cells in Graves' hyperthyroidism and ophthalmopathy. There were TCR beta CDR3 regions amplified from RNA transcripts. The HTBI set primed first-round TCR CDR3 RT-PCR. TCRdb called the multiplex PCR reads again in MiXCR, with one record for every CDR3 protein. The repertoire holds around 270,000 distinct CDR3 sequences, with around a fifth as singletons. Study-wide results and caveats: Blood shared most expanded thyroid clonotypes above 0.001.

Ophthalmopathy in the patients scored at least 3 on Clinical Activity Score and at least 4 on NOSPECS grade, lasting under 3 months. The study excluded patients with uncontrolled infection, other autoimmune disease, pregnancy or lactation. Sequencing was done on a sample of blood. This TCR was recovered from a man aged 45-65 years with Graves' ophthalmopathy.

CDR3 DNA sequence: TGCGCCAGCAGCACCCAGGGACGGGCGAACACTGAAGCTTTCTTT. This encodes CASSTQGRANTEAFF. The V call is TRBV5-1, the J call TRBJ1-1, with D perhaps matching TRBD1 (5 bases). The CDR3 consists of 15 residues. V was clipped by 4 bases and J by 1 base, with 14 bases between them. CDR1 and CDR2 from the germline V gene are SGHRS and YFSETQ.